This T cell receptor beta chain originates from a study of T cell responses to AZD1222 COVID-19 vaccine. Data came from immunoSEQ multiplex PCR; TCRdb stores just in-frame clones and leaves some out. The repertoire has 35,000 to 55,000 clones, 65% to 85% of them found once; the top ten carry 45% to 60%. This CDR3 region has 15 residues. V lost 0 bases, J lost 4 bases, and 7 bases lay in between. CDR1 and CDR2 from the germline V gene are SGHTA and FQGNSA. Overall study findings and caveats: Donors skewed white British and female; clonal diversity was possibly underestimated. None of the repertoires were sampled until the peak T cell response had passed.

To note about this clone: Its antigen is unknown.

The receptor was isolated from an adult in good health. This chain joins TRBV7-2 and TRBJ1-6; possible D gene TRBD1, 5 bases. The material sequenced was peripheral blood, taken on day 0 of AZD1222 vaccination. CDR3 protein: CASSLAQDYNSPLHF. DNA for the CDR3: TGTGCCAGCAGCTTAGCACAGGATTATAATTCACCCCTCCACTTT. The complete variable domain, with remaining parts taken from reference TRBV7-2 and TRBJ1-6, reads GAGVSQSPSNKVTEKGKDVELRCDPISGHTALYWYRQSLGQGLEFLIYFQGNSAPDKSGLPSDRFSAERTGGSVSTLTIQRTQQEDSAVYLCASSLAQDYNSPLHFGNGTRLTVT.